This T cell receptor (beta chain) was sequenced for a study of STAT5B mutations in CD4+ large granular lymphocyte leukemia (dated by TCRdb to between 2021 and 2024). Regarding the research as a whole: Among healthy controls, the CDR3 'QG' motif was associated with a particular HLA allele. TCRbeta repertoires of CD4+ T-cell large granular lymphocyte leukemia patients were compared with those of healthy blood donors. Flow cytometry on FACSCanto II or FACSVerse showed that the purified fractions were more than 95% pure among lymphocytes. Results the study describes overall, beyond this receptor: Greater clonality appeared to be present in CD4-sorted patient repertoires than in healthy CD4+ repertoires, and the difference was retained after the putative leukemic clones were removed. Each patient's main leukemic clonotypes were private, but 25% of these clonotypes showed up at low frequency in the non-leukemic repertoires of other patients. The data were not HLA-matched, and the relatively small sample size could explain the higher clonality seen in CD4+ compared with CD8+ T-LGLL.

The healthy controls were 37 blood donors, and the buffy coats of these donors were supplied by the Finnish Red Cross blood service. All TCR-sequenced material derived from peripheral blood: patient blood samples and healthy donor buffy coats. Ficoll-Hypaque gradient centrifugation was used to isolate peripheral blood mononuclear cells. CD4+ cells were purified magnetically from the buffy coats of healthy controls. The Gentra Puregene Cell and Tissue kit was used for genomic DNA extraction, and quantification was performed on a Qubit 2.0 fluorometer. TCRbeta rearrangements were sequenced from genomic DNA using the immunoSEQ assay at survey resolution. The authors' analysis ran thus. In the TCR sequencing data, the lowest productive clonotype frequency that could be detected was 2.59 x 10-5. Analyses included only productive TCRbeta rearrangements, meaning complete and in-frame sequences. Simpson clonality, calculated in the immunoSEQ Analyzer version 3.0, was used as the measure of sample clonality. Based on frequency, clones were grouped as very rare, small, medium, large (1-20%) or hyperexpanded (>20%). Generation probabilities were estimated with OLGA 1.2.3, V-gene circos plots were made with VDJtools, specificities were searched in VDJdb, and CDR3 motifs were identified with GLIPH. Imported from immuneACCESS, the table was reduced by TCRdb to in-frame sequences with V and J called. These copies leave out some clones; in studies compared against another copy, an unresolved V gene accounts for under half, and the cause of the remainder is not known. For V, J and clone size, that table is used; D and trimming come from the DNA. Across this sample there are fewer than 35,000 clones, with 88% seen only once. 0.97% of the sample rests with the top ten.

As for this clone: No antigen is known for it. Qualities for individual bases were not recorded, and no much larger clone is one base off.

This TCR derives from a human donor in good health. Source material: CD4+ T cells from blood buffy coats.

The DNA is as follows: TGTGCCAGCAGACCGGTGACAGGGAAAAACATTCAGTACTTC. Its amino acids are CASRPVTGKNIQYF. This chain joins TRBV7-9 to TRBJ2-4; TRBD1 lines up with 7 middle nucleotides. From the germline V gene (reference sequence), CDR1 is SEHNR and CDR2 is FQNEAQ. The CDR3 goes from the cysteine to the phenylalanine over 14 residues. Solely the CDR3 DNA is kept, with 42 bases framed from the first base. The germline V and J ends show losses of 6 bases and 4 bases respectively, and no gene match explains 6 bases of the junction.